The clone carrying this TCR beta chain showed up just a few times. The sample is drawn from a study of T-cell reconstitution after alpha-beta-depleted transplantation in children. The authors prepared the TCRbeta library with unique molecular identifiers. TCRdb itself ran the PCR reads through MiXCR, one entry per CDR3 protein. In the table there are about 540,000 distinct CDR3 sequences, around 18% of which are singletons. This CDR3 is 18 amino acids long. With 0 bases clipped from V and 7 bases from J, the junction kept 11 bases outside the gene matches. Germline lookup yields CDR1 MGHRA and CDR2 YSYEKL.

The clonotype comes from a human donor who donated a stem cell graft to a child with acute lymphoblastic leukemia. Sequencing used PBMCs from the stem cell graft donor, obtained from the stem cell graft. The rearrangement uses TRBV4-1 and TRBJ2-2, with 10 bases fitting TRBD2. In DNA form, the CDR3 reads TGCGCCAGCAGCCAAGACAGGGCTAGCGGGAGTTACAGCGGGGAGCTGTTTTTT. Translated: CASSQDRASGSYSGELFF.